This T cell receptor (beta chain) was recovered during a study of blood T cell repertoires in COVID-19. Study overall: Acute and convalescent COVID-19 samples came from the United States, Italy and Spain. From T cells, B-cell-depleted T cells, or PBMCs came the material, which was cDNA or gDNA.

Trimming took off 5 bases at V and 9 bases at J, with 32 bases between the two ends. This CDR3 has 19 residues. Germline CDR1 and CDR2: GTSNPN and SVGIG (reference sequence). Only a few counts were recorded for this clone. In the original workflow: Reference gene primer amplification in the assay estimated nucleated cell counts. The data were produced by immunoSEQ multiplex PCR, yet TCRdb's version contains in-frame clones alone and is incomplete. For V, J and clone size, that table is used; D and trimming come from the DNA. Of approximately 170,000 clones listed, about four fifths are singletons. The genes are TRBV30 and TRBJ1-6, with unresolved D. The sample consisted of peripheral blood. The sequence was obtained from a woman in her seventies who had recovered from COVID-19. DNA for the CDR3: TGTGCCTGGCGTAGCGGAGTGTACGCATCGGTTCGACGGTCTTCACCCCTCCACTTT. Translated: CAWRSGVYASVRRSSPLHF.